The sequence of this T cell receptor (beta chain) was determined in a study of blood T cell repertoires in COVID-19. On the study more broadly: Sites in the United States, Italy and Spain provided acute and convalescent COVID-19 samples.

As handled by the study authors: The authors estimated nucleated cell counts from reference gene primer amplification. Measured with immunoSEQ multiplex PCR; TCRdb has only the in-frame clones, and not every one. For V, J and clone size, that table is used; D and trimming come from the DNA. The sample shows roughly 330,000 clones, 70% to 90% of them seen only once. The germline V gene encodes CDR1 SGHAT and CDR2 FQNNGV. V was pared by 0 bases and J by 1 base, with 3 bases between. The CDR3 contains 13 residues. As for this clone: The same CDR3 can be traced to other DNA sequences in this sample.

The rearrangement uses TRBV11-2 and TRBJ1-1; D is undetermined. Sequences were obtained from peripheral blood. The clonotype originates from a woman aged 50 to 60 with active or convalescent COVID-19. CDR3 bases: TGTGCCAGCAGCTTAGATCGGAACACTGAAGCTTTCTTT. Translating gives CASSLDRNTEAFF. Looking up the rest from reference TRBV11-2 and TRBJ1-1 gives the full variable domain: EAGVAQSPRYKIIEKRQSVAFWCNPISGHATLYWYQQILGQGPKLLIQFQNNGVVDDSQLPKDRFSAERLKGVDSTLKIQPAKLEDSAVYLCASSLDRNTEAFFGQGTRLTVV.